This T cell receptor beta chain appears in the sequencing data of a study of response to subunit inactivated influenza vaccine. Germline lookup yields CDR1 SGHTA and CDR2 FQGNSA. V was cut by 0 bases and J by 3 bases, with 21 bases left in between. There are 20 residues in the CDR3. Of note for this clonotype: Its antigen remains unknown.

Study results and limitations: Researchers suggested that each seasonal influenza vaccination recruits few new T cells.

One entry per CDR3 protein, called by TCRdb with MiXCR from the RT-PCR reads. Counted here are around 710,000 distinct CDR3 sequences, about 15% occurring once; the ten biggest clones make up 5.5% to 7%. The source was PBMCs from blood, collected 14 days before vaccination. This TCR was recovered from a middle-aged man who received an inactivated influenza vaccine. The chain has TRBV7-2 and TRBJ2-6, with D maybe TRBD1 (7 bases). CDR3 sequence reads: CASSLALGQGGLVGANVLTF. The CDR3 DNA reads TGTGCCAGCAGCTTAGCGCTAGGGCAGGGGGGCCTGGTTGGGGCCAACGTCCTGACTTTC. The full variable domain, rest sourced from reference TRBV7-2 and TRBJ2-6, is GAGVSQSPSNKVTEKGKDVELRCDPISGHTALYWYRQSLGQGLEFLIYFQGNSAPDKSGLPSDRFSAERTGGSVSTLTIQRTQQEDSAVYLCASSLALGQGGLVGANVLTFGAGSRLTVL.